Ten or more counts support the clone carrying this TCR beta chain. Libraries were prepared by immunoSEQ multiplex PCR; TCRdb keeps only in-frame clonotypes and omits some of them. The sample records some 400,000 clones, more than 75% being singletons. These data belong to a study of blood T cell repertoires in COVID-19. Study overall: Samples came from the United States, Italy and Spain, spanning acute and convalescent COVID-19.

Germline CDR1 SNHLY, CDR2 FYNNEI. The V and J ends lost 6 bases and 1 base, in that order; junction bases with no gene match: 8. This CDR3 is 15 amino acids long. V is TRBV2 and J is TRBJ1-2; the match to TRBD1 covers 7 bases. The sequence came from a human donor with acute or convalescent COVID-19. The donor label of this sample is uncertain. The sequenced material came from peripheral blood. CDR3 residues: CASSGTAPSNYGYTF. CDR3 nucleotides: TGTGCCAGCAGCGGGACAGCGCCAAGTAACTATGGCTACACCTTC. The full variable domain, with the rest looked up from reference TRBV2 and TRBJ1-2, is EPEVTQTPSHQVTQMGQEVILRCVPISNHLYFYWYRQILGQKVEFLVSFYNNEISEKSEIFDDQFSVERPDGSNFTLKIRSTKLEDSAMYFCASSGTAPSNYGYTFGSGTRLTVV.